Shown below are 4 T cell receptor beta chains from a single sample sequenced in a study of blood T cells in healthy people across ages. Alongside a J-beta primer mix, a sample-barcoded 5' primer served in a second PCR lasting roughly 7 to 11 cycles. TCRdb itself ran the 5' RACE reads through MiXCR, one entry per CDR3 protein. Of 1.5 million to 1.9 million distinct CDR3 sequences in the sample, approximately 43% were seen once. Sequencing input: blood. The receptors originated from a woman younger than 35 in good health.

The sample holds a few counts of this clonotype. The chain combines TRBV10-3 with TRBJ2-3, with D unclear. Between the trimmed V and J ends, which lost 5 bases and 2 bases, there was a span of 5 bases. The CDR3 loop spans 12 amino acids. The V gene's germline CDR1 is ENHRY and CDR2 SYGVKD. Here the CDR3 reads CAISRNTDTQYF. The CDR3 DNA reads TGTGCCATCAGTAGAAACACAGATACGCAGTATTTT.

The V call is TRBV11-2, the J call TRBJ1-2, with D uncertain. CDR1 and CDR2 from the germline V gene are SGHAT and FQNNGV. The CDR3 runs 13 residues. Deletions cut 2 bases from V and 6 bases from J, with 10 bases between. CDR3: CASSLSQTNGYTF. For the CDR3, the DNA is TGTGCCAGCAGCTTATCCCAAACGAATGGCTACACCTTC.

The rearrangement uses TRBV11-2 and TRBJ2-7; D is ambiguous. The V end was cut by 1 base, the J end by 3 bases, with 7 bases between. This CDR3 has 13 amino acids. Germline lookup yields CDR1 SGHAT and CDR2 FQNNGV. The CDR3 DNA follows: TGTGCCAGCAGCTTAGTAAGGCTCTACGAGCAGTACTTC. It yields the protein CASSLVRLYEQYF.

This clonotype has a handful of counts. The rearrangement links TRBV7-2 to TRBJ2-3; no definite D call. Per germline, CDR1 SGHTA and CDR2 FQGNSA. The CDR3 has 15 amino acids. The V gene lost 6 bases and the J gene lost 0 bases, with 13 bases spanning the gap. CDR3 region: CASSRAFGSTDTQYF. CDR3 DNA: TGTGCCAGCAGTCGCGCCTTCGGAAGCACAGATACGCAGTATTTT. The entire variable domain, with the rest obtained from reference TRBV7-2 and TRBJ2-3, is as follows: GAGVSQSPSNKVTEKGKDVELRCDPISGHTALYWYRQSLGQGLEFLIYFQGNSAPDKSGLPSDRFSAERTGGSVSTLTIQRTQQEDSAVYLCASSRAFGSTDTQYFGPGTRLTVL.